The subject of this entry is one T cell receptor (beta chain). Its antigen is not yet known. Base qualities are not at hand, and no much larger clone is one base apart. This sample was taken from a study of metastatic and nonmetastatic thyroid tumors (dated by TCRdb to the early 2020s). Regarding the study in general: For patients with malignant and with benign thyroid disease, the researchers compared repertoires between peripheral blood samples and tumor or nodule tissue samples.

Unmatched junction bases come to 5, with V trimmed by 5 bases and J by 7 bases. The CDR3, from cysteine to phenylalanine, totals 14 residues. The DNA shown is the 42-base CDR3, in frame from base 1. The germline V gene (reference sequence) sets CDR1 to SEHNR and CDR2 to FQNEAQ. Before undergoing thyroid surgery, none of the patients had been given any kind of treatment. Using T-cell receptor beta sequencing, the researchers looked back retrospectively at clinical samples from patients, gathered between the early 2010s and the late 2010s. The library came from PCR. Data came from an Illumina HiSeq 4000. High-throughput sequencing was used to profile the TCR beta-chain CDR3 region of every patient. Regarding the original processing steps: The researchers built a classifier to tell apart papillary thyroid cancer patients with distant metastasis, based on CDR3 differences among clinicopathological groups. The Shannon index was used to assess repertoire diversity, and the Morisita-Horn index was used to assess tumor-blood repertoire similarity. Starting from the raw public reads, TCRdb applied fastp trimming at Q25, assembled clones with MiXCR and retained in-frame beta chains. The V and J calls were not made by the authors but by TCRdb's processing. This sample lists approximately 20,000 clones; 25% to 35% were detected once. Jointly, the top ten make up about 10% of the sample.

What the research found in general, with its limitations: TCR beta diversity was reported as significantly higher in malignant tumors than in benign nodules, in both blood and tumor samples.

The receptor's source is a female donor with papillary thyroid cancer or a benign thyroid nodule (not recorded which). Some clones in this sample may be carry-over from other donors' samples. Input material: tumor tissue. The sequence joins TRBV7-9 to TRBJ2-1; TRBD2 aligns with 10 central bases. The nucleotide sequence reads TGTGCCAGCAGCCCTAGCGGGAGTAGGAATGAGCAGTTCTTC. Translated, it reads CASSPSGSRNEQFF.